The source of this T cell receptor (beta chain) is a study of human T cells and chemical hapten exposure. Across the study: DPC 0.01% went on the upper back by patch test, with reading at 6 days.

Germline lookup yields CDR1 SGHRS and CDR2 YFSETQ. The CDR3 runs 15 residues. V lost 1 base and J lost 7; bases outside the gene matches: 2. This clonotype was observed a handful of times. Under the authors' procedure: 90,000 to 100,000 TCRs per sample was the median, with a range of about 20,000 to 700,000. TCRdb called the RACE reads again in MiXCR, with one record for every CDR3 protein. The V and J calls, along with clone size, are taken from TCRdb and not from the paper's own processing. The table lists 150,000 to 200,000 distinct CDR3 sequences, roughly 25% of them singletons, with around 2.3% in the top ten. As to time point: patch test 3, about 24 weeks after DPC sensitization. As for treatment: therapeutic diphenylcyclopropenone sensitization with weekly scalp DPC.

The sample in question was whole blood, obtained in connection with sensitization to the hapten diphenylcyclopropenone (DPC). This TCR was recovered from a woman younger than 35 with alopecia areata. Some clones in this sample may be carry-over from other donors' samples. The chain joins TRBV5-1 to TRBJ2-1, with 13 positions matching TRBD2. In DNA, the CDR3 is TGCGCCAGCAGCTTGCAACTAGCGGGGGGGAATGAGCAGTTCTTC. Its translation: CASSLQLAGGNEQFF.